Listed below are T cell receptor beta chains from one sample, sequenced in a study of vaccination and CD4 T cells after COVID-19. TCRdb reanalysed the PCR reads using MiXCR and keeps one entry per CDR3 protein. This table holds around 5,000 distinct CDR3 sequences, less than 50% found once. For these receptors, no antigen is known. Sequences were obtained from CD4+ T cells from blood, cultured in vitro. The receptors originated from a human donor who had recovered from COVID-19. Both conserved end residues are part of each CDR3. A D gene is named only where the DNA matches it firmly. Expanded clones get a size class; other rows say once, few or many, or leave the size out.

>few|TRBV7-6|TRBD1|TRBJ2-2
TGTGCCAGCAGCCCACGCGGGACAGGGGTAGCCGGGGAGCTGTTTTTT
CASSPRGTGVAGELFF
>once|TRBV27|NA|TRBJ2-1
TGTGCCAGCAGTTTAGGCTACACCTACAATGAGCAGTTCTTC
CASSLGYTYNEQFF
>once|TRBV7-9|TRBD1|TRBJ1-2
TGTGCCAGCAGCTTTGGGACAGGGGGTCTTTTCTGGCGTGGCTACACCTTC
CASSFGTGGLFWRGYTF
>NA|TRBV25-1|TRBD1|TRBJ1-5
TGTGCCAGCAGTGCCAAGGACAGGGGTCTTGATCAGCCCCAGCATTTT
CASSAKDRGLDQPQHF
>few|TRBV23-1|TRBD1|TRBJ2-7
TGCGCCAGCAGTCACACAATGGTCGGACAGGGAAGATCCTACGAGCAGTACTTC
CASSHTMVGQGRSYEQYF
>NA|TRBV4-1|NA|TRBJ1-1
TGCGCCAGCAGCCAAGAATCCCGGATGAACACTGAAGCTTTCTTT
CASSQESRMNTEAFF
>NA|TRBV2|NA|TRBJ1-1
TGTGCCAGCAGTGAGTTTGCAGGACCCACTGAAGCTTTCTTT
CASSEFAGPTEAFF
>NA|TRBV7-3|TRBD2|TRBJ2-2
TGTGCCAGCAGCCCCGTATCCCTAGCGGGAGGGACCGGGGAGCTGTTTTTT
CASSPVSLAGGTGELFF
>NA|TRBV19|NA|TRBJ1-4
TGTGCCAGTAGTATTCTAGGGAGGAGTGAAAAACTGTTTTTT
CASSILGRSEKLFF
>NA|TRBV15|TRBD2|TRBJ2-3
TGTGCCACCAGCAGAACTAGCGGGGGGGCCGCAGATACGCAGTATTTT
CATSRTSGGAADTQYF